Sequencing of this T cell receptor beta chain was carried out in a study of T cells after yellow fever vaccination. Study-wide results and caveats: Only a small proportion of the clonotypes turned up in both the CD4 and the CD8 compartments, likely arising from convergent recombination.

A word on this clonotype: Its target is unknown.

As TCR cDNA was made by 5'RACE template switching, a universal primer site and UMIs were added. Each CDR3 protein gets one entry after TCRdb re-called the 5' RACE reads with MiXCR. The profile shows some 220,000 distinct CDR3 sequences, about 3% of them singletons. Germline CDR1 is SGDLS and CDR2 is YYNGEE. V trimming: 3 bases; J trimming: 0 bases; junction bases outside the gene matches: 3. The length of the CDR3 is 15 residues. The V gene is TRBV9, the J gene TRBJ1-2; TRBD1 matches at 9 bases. Sequences were derived from CD4+ T cells sorted from PBMCs, sampled 10 days after the yellow fever booster vaccination. The clonotype was recovered from a man in his late teens or twenties who received the YFV17D yellow fever vaccine. The chain's CDR3 is CASSARQGANYGYTF. CDR3 nucleotides: TGTGCCAGCAGCGCTCGACAGGGGGCTAACTATGGCTACACCTTC.